In its sample, the clone carrying this T cell receptor (beta chain) was seen a few times. The source of the sample is a study of identical twins. Unique molecular identifiers were in the cDNA, with template-switch universal primer binding. TCRdb re-derived calls from the 5' RACE reads in MiXCR, one entry per CDR3 protein. This table has about 520,000 distinct CDR3 sequences, roughly a fifth appearing once. These data also formed part of another study, on T cells expressing NK-cell markers. Turning to that study: All TCR beta repertoires analysed originated from sorted CD3+CD56+NKG2C+, CD3+CD56+NKG2C- and CD3+CD56-NKG2C+ T cells. CD8+ T cells in over 5 donors included dominant NKG2C+ clonotypes at 1.0-7.0%.

The sequenced sample consisted of CD4+ T cells sorted from blood. The TCR was taken from a woman aged 18-29 years in good health.

For the CDR3, the DNA is TGTGCCATCAGGGCCCTATACCCCACAAATTCACCCCTCCACTTT. This sequence encodes CAIRALYPTNSPLHF. The chain carries TRBV10-3 and TRBJ1-6; no clear D. Trimming took off 6 bases at V and 7 bases at J, with 16 bases between the two ends. The germline gives CDR1 ENHRY, CDR2 SYGVKD. The CDR3 spans 15 residues.